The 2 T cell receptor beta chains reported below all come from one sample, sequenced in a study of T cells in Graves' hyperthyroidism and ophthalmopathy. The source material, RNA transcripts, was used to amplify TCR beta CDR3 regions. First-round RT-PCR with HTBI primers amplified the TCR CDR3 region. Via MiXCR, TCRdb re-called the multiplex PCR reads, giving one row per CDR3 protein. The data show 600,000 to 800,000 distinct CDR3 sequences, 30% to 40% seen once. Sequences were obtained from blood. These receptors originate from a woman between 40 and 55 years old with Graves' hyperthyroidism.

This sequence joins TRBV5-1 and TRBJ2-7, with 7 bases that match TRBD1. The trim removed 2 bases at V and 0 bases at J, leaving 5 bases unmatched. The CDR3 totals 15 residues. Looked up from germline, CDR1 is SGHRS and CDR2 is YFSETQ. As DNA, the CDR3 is TGCGCCAGCAGCTTATTTGGACAGGACTCCTACGAGCAGTACTTC. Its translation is CASSLFGQDSYEQYF.

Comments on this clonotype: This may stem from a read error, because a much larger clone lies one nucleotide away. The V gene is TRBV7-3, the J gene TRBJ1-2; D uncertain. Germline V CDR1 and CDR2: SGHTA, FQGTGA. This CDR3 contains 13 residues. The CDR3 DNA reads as TGTGCCGGCAGCTTCGGAGGGAGCTATGGCTACACCTTC. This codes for CAGSFGGSYGYTF.